This T cell receptor beta chain was found in a study of molecular identifiers for immune sequencing clone quantification. Study summary: Four of five splits of RNA from approximately 22,000 or 94,000 naive CD8 cells were sequenced in replicates.

Details on this clonotype: The target antigen is unknown. A read error is possible here, since a much larger clone lies one base away.

Listed TCR primers and previously described methods were used for bulk TCR libraries. TCRdb ran MiXCR on the PCR reads and lists one entry per CDR3 protein. The data contain approximately 500,000 distinct CDR3 sequences, 20% to 25% of them singletons. General study points: Sizes of highly expanded clones could be underestimated through identical TCRs sharing a barcode.

Sorting recovered naive CD8 T cells on a CD8+CD4-CCR7+CD45RA+ profile. The CDR3 contains 17 residues. CDR1 is SGHAT, CDR2 FQNNGV, per germline. The V and J ends lost 1 base and 1 base, in that order; junction bases with no gene match: 8. The J gene is TRBJ2-3, the V gene TRBV11-2; the match to TRBD1 covers 7 bases. Sequencing was performed on naive CD8+ T cells from blood, with Jurkat cell RNA spiked in. Subset here: FACS-sorted CD8+CD4-CCR7+CD45RA+ naive T cells. The sequence derives from a human donor in good health. Some libraries in this study had Jurkat cell RNA spiked in. In DNA form, the CDR3 reads TGTGCCAGCAGCTTAGTGGGAAGGGGGCATCGCACAGATACGCAGTATTTT. Translation: CASSLVGRGHRTDTQYF.